Below are 2 T cell receptor beta chains sequenced from a single sample in a study of blood T cell repertoires in COVID-19. Assay: immunoSEQ multiplex PCR; the TCRdb copy retains only in-frame clones and omits some. The sample lists about 220,000 clones; 82% were seen once. What was sequenced was PBMCs or T cells enriched from blood (not recorded which). These receptor sequences come from a woman aged 60-75 years who had recovered from COVID-19.

The chain combines TRBV27 with TRBJ2-7; 7 bases fit TRBD2. Germline V lookup: CDR1 MNHEY, CDR2 SMNVEV (reference sequence). The CDR3 totals 14 residues. Trimming removed 5 bases from V and 2 bases from J; junction bases left unmatched: 6. The CDR3: CASSPRAGAYEQYF. The CDR3 nucleotides read TGTGCCAGCAGTCCTCGGGCGGGGGCCTACGAGCAGTACTTC.

This clone occurred once. The CDR3 region is CASGRTGETDTQYF. CDR3 nucleotide sequence: TGTGCCAGCGGGCGGACAGGGGAGACAGATACGCAGTATTTT. The genes are TRBV6-5 and TRBJ2-3; 9 nucleotides line up with TRBD1. Germline CDR1 is MNHEY and CDR2 is SVGAGI. V lost 8 bases and J lost 3; bases outside the gene matches: 6. This CDR3 is built from 14 residues.